This T cell receptor beta chain is from a study of T cell responses to AZD1222 COVID-19 vaccine. Study background: Second-dose intervals near 4 or 12 weeks were combined.

The V gene end was trimmed by 6 bases and the J gene end by 4 bases; junction bases not matched to a gene: 4. The germline V gene has CDR1 ENHRY and CDR2 SYGVKD. The CDR3 has 14 residues. Data came from immunoSEQ multiplex PCR; TCRdb stores just in-frame clones and leaves some out. The data show about 120,000 clones, with 92% seen just once and 0.9% to 1.2% held by the top ten. The starting material was peripheral blood, obtained on day 0 of AZD1222 vaccination. This chain connects TRBV10-3 to TRBJ2-3, with TRBD2 matching 10 bases. The origin of this receptor is an adult in good health. Here the CDR3 reads CAISPSGRADTQYF. The CDR3 DNA follows: TGTGCCATCAGCCCGAGCGGGAGGGCAGATACGCAGTATTTT.